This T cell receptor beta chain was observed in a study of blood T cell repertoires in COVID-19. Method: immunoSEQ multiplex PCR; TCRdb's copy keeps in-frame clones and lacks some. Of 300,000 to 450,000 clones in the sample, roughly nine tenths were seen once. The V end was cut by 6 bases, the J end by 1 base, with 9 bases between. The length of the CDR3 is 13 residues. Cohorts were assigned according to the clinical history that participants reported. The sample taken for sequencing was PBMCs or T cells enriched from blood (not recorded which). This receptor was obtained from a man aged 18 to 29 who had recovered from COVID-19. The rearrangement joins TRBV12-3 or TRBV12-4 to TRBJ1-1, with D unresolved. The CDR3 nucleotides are TGTGCCAGCAGCCCAGATACGAACACTGAAGCTTTCTTT. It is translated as CASSPDTNTEAFF.